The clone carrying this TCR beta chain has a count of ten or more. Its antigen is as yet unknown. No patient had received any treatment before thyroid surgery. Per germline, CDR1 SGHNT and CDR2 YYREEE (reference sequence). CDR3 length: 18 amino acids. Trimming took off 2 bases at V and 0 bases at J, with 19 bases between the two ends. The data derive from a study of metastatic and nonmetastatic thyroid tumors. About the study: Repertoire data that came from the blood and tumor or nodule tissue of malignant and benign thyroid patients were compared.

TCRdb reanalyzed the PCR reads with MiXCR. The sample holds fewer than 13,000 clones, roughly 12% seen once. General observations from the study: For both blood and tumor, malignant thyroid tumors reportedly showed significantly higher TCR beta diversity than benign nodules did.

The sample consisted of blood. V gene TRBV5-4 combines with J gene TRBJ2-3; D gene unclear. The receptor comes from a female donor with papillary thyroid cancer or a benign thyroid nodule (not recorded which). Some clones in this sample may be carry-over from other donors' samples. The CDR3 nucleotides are TGTGCCAGCAGCTTTCGGCGAACCCGCCAAAGGAGCACAGATACGCAGTATTTT. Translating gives CASSFRRTRQRSTDTQYF.